This T cell receptor (beta chain) was retrieved from a study of T cells in Graves' hyperthyroidism and ophthalmopathy. This clonotype has ten or more counts. Antigen unknown. There were TCR beta CDR3 regions amplified from RNA transcripts. The TCR CDR3 first-round RT-PCR relied on the HTBI primer set. TCRdb reanalysed the multiplex PCR reads using MiXCR and keeps one entry per CDR3 protein. The table records roughly 250,000 distinct CDR3 sequences, about 20% of them present only once. Per the germline V gene, CDR1 is SGHTA and CDR2 is FQGTGA. V dropped 3 bases and J dropped 1 base, with 12 bases sitting between them. The CDR3 is 15 amino acids. General study points: Blood samples included most of the expanded thyroid clonotypes exceeding 0.001.

Sequences were obtained from blood. The receptor's source is a man aged 25 to 45 with Graves' ophthalmopathy. This chain joins TRBV7-3 and TRBJ1-1, with a possible D match to TRBD1 (5 bases). For the CDR3, the DNA is TGTGCCAGCAGCTTTCAAGGACAACCGAACACTGAAGCTTTCTTT. Residues: CASSFQGQPNTEAFF.